These 30 T cell receptor beta chains originate from one sample sequenced in a study of T cell responses to AZD1222 COVID-19 vaccine. Repertoires were generated with immunoSEQ multiplex PCR, while TCRdb's copy carries only in-frame clones and drops some. The sample has roughly 97,000 clones, over 90% seen once. This material consisted of peripheral blood, taken on day 0 of AZD1222 vaccination. The receptors derive from an adult in good health.

The chain recombines TRBV9 with TRBJ1-2; D not resolved. The CDR3 is made up of 16 amino acids. V was shortened by 0 bases and J by 2 bases, with 14 bases between the two germline ends. The germline CDR1 and CDR2 sequences are SGDLS and YYNGEE. The CDR3 DNA reads as TGTGCCAGCAGCGTAGACAGTACGAGTCGGAACTATGGCTACACCTTC. It is translated as CASSVDSTSRNYGYTF.

The chain uses TRBV27 and TRBJ2-7; 7 bases are shared with TRBD2. Trimming took 4 bases from V and 6 from J; bases not matched to a gene: 9. CDR3 size: 14 residues. Germline V gene sequence: CDR1 MNHEY, CDR2 SMNVEV (reference sequence). CDR3 nucleotide sequence: TGTGCCAGCAGTTCTAGCGGAGTGGGGAGCGAGCAGTACTTC. Protein: CASSSSGVGSEQYF.

This clone was counted a few times. The V call is TRBV5-1, the J call TRBJ2-2; D remains unclear. V dropped 2 bases and J dropped 4 bases, with 6 bases sitting between them. In germline, CDR1 is SGHRS, CDR2 YFSETQ. This CDR3 is built from 13 residues. The CDR3 bases are TGCGCCAGCAGCTTCGGGCGCACCGGGGAGCTGTTTTTT. It codes for CASSFGRTGELFF.

This clone was counted a single time. This rearrangement joins TRBV30 to TRBJ1-2; D gene unclear. Trimming stripped 5 bases from V and 0 bases from J, with 13 bases between. The CDR3 contains 14 residues. The germline gives CDR1 GTSNPN, CDR2 SVGIG (reference sequence). The CDR3 DNA follows: TGTGCCTGGGACGACGGACTAACTAACTATGGCTACACCTTC. Amino acid sequence: CAWDDGLTNYGYTF.

The rearrangement uses TRBV7-8 and TRBJ1-4; a weak D match, TRBD1 (6 bases). The V and J ends lost 4 bases and 3 bases respectively, with 15 bases between them. CDR1 is SGHVS, CDR2 FQNEAQ, per germline. This CDR3 spans 16 amino acids. The CDR3 is CASSYSRGAANEKLFF. The CDR3, as DNA: TGTGCCAGCAGCTACAGCCGGGGGGCGGCTAATGAAAAACTGTTTTTT.

The V gene is TRBV11-2, the J gene TRBJ1-2; D is unresolved. The CDR3 consists of 12 residues. Trimming removed 5 bases from V and 5 bases from J, with 9 bases in between. Germline assignment: CDR1 SGHAT and CDR2 FQNNGV. CDR3: CASSPGPYGYTF. DNA for the CDR3: TGTGCCAGCAGCCCCGGGCCTTATGGCTACACCTTC. The complete variable domain, with remaining parts taken from reference TRBV11-2 and TRBJ1-2, reads EAGVAQSPRYKIIEKRQSVAFWCNPISGHATLYWYQQILGQGPKLLIQFQNNGVVDDSQLPKDRFSAERLKGVDSTLKIQPAKLEDSAVYLCASSPGPYGYTFGSGTRLTVV.

V and J are TRBV5-1 and TRBJ2-7, with 9 bases aligning to TRBD1. CDR3 length equals 14 residues. The J segment lost 0 bases and the V segment lost 9 bases, leaving 7 bases of the junction unmatched. Germline CDR1 is SGHRS and CDR2 is YFSETQ. The CDR3 coding sequence is TGCGCCACAAGACAGGGGGTGAGCTCCTACGAGCAGTACTTC. Amino acid sequence: CATRQGVSSYEQYF.

The chain links TRBV20-1 to TRBJ2-7; 13 bases fit TRBD2. CDR1 and CDR2 from the germline V gene are DFQATT and SNEGSKA (reference sequence). J lost 12 bases, V lost 3 bases, and 14 bases had no gene match. The length of the CDR3 is 15 residues. CDR3 in DNA: TGCAGTGCTAGTTCCGGGGAGGGGGGACTAGCGGGATTGTACTTC. The encoded protein is CSASSGEGGLAGLYF.

Note on this clone: Mismatch with germline at one junction end may stem from a read error. The rearrangement uses TRBV18 and TRBJ2-3, with 8 bases that match TRBD2. Germline lookup yields CDR1 KGHSH and CDR2 LQKENI. This CDR3 comprises 15 residues. The CDR3 reads CASSPPGLVLDTQYF. In nucleotides, the CDR3 is TGTGCCAGCTCGCCACCGGGACTAGTTCTTGATACGCAGTATTTT.

The chain is built from TRBV7-2 and TRBJ2-7; TRBD1 matches at 7 bases. The germline CDR1 and CDR2 sequences are SGHTA and FQGNSA. The V and J ends lost 5 bases and 3 bases, in that order; junction bases with no gene match: 13. The CDR3 covers 16 residues. The chain's CDR3 is CASSPRQGTGSYEQYF. The CDR3 DNA follows: TGTGCCAGCAGCCCTCGACAGGGCACGGGCAGCTACGAGCAGTACTTC.

This chain uses TRBV6-6 with TRBJ1-5; no definite D call. The V gene lost 6 bases and the J gene lost 0 bases, with 12 bases spanning the gap. CDR3 length equals 15 residues. Germline loops: CDR1 MNHNY, CDR2 SVGAGI (reference sequence). Written as DNA, the CDR3 is TGTGCCAGCAGGAAGGACGGATATAGCAATCAGCCCCAGCATTTT. Residues: CASRKDGYSNQPQHF.

The gene calls are TRBV24-1 and TRBJ1-5; 10 bases fit TRBD1. V lost 5 bases to trimming and J lost 6 bases; unmatched junction nucleotides: 3. The V gene's germline CDR1 is KGHDR and CDR2 SFDVKD. This CDR3 comprises 14 residues. In nucleotides, the CDR3 is TGTGCCACCAGTGGACAGGGGGCTGGTCAGCCCCAGCATTTT. Translated, it gives CATSGQGAGQPQHF.

The V gene is TRBV5-4, the J gene TRBJ2-7, with D maybe TRBD1 (6 bases). Trimming pared 5 bases from V and 6 bases from J, leaving 15 bases between. The CDR3 sequence is 13 residues long. CDR1 and CDR2 from the germline V gene are SGHNT and YYREEE (reference sequence). CDR3 protein: CASRQGPPGEQYF. The CDR3, as DNA: TGTGCCAGCAGACAGGGACCTCCCGGCGAGCAGTACTTC.

J is TRBJ1-3 and V is TRBV6-5; D is perhaps TRBD1 (5 bases). In germline, CDR1 is MNHEY, CDR2 SVGAGI. This CDR3 has 15 residues. Trimming removed 6 bases at V and 0 bases at J, with 12 bases between. In DNA form, the CDR3 reads TGTGCCAGCAGAGTAGGACAACTCTCTGGAAACACCATATATTTT. This gives the protein CASRVGQLSGNTIYF.

The chain has TRBV19 and TRBJ2-3; D assignment may be TRBD1 or TRBD2 (5 bases each). Germline CDR1 reads LNHDA; CDR2 reads SQIVND (reference sequence). There are 14 residues in the CDR3. Trimming took 10 bases from V and 1 from J, leaving 15 bases between them. CDR3 loop: CATSARGGTDTQYF. The DNA for the CDR3 is TGTGCCACCAGTGCCAGAGGGGGCACAGATACGCAGTATTTT.

The CDR3 here is CASSEGQNSGANVLTF. CDR3 in DNA: TGTGCCAGCAGTGAGGGTCAGAACTCTGGGGCCAACGTCCTGACTTTC. The V call is TRBV6-1, the J call TRBJ2-6; D not certain. The V gene lost 3 bases and the J gene lost 0 bases, with 9 bases spanning the gap. The V gene's germline CDR1 is MNHNS and CDR2 SASEGT. The CDR3 runs 16 residues.

The V gene is TRBV2, the J gene TRBJ1-3; D remains unclear. CDR3 size: 11 residues. The germline V gene has CDR1 SNHLY and CDR2 FYNNEI. The germline V and J ends were trimmed by 8 bases and 0 bases, with 2 bases remaining between them. Here the CDR3 reads CASDSGNTIYF. Written as DNA, the CDR3 is TGTGCCAGCGACTCTGGAAACACCATATATTTT. Full variable domain (outside the CDR3, taken from reference TRBV2 and TRBJ1-3): EPEVTQTPSHQVTQMGQEVILRCVPISNHLYFYWYRQILGQKVEFLVSFYNNEISEKSEIFDDQFSVERPDGSNFTLKIRSTKLEDSAMYFCASDSGNTIYFGEGSWLTVV.

The rearrangement joins TRBV24-1 to TRBJ1-1, with 9 bases fitting TRBD1. CDR1 and CDR2 from the germline V gene are KGHDR and SFDVKD. With V trimmed by 3 bases and J by 5 bases, 6 bases remained unmatched. This CDR3 is built from 15 residues. The CDR3 sequence is CATSDPDRGETEAFF. In nucleotides, the CDR3 is TGTGCCACCAGTGATCCGGACAGGGGCGAAACTGAAGCTTTCTTT.

The chain recombines TRBV6-4 with TRBJ1-2; perhaps TRBD1 as D (6 bases). V was pared by 6 bases and J by 6 bases, with 20 bases between. The germline V gene encodes CDR1 MRHNA and CDR2 SNTAGT. This CDR3 comprises 15 residues. The CDR3 coding sequence is TGTGCCAGCAGAGAAACGGACAGTGGGGGAAATGGCTACACCTTC. Translating it yields CASRETDSGGNGYTF.

The chain has TRBV6-2 or TRBV6-3 and TRBJ2-1, with 8 bases aligning to TRBD1. Germline CDR1 MNHEY, CDR2 SVGEGT. Losses at the gene ends were 5 bases for V and 4 bases for J; bases not matched to a gene: 13. The CDR3 runs to 17 residues. The CDR3 protein is CASSPVPGTGMYNEQFF. The CDR3 region has the DNA TGTGCCAGCAGTCCGGTACCCGGGACAGGAATGTACAATGAGCAGTTCTTC.

This chain joins TRBV11-2 and TRBJ2-7; no clear D. Trimming cost V 5 bases and J 0 bases, with 14 bases left between them. The germline gives CDR1 SGHAT, CDR2 FQNNGV. The CDR3 length is 15 residues. CDR3 in amino acids: CASSPSRWGSYEQYF. The CDR3 bases are TGTGCCAGCAGCCCCTCTAGGTGGGGCTCCTACGAGCAGTACTTC.

This chain joins TRBV20-1 and TRBJ1-5, with no clear D. CDR1 DFQATT and CDR2 SNEGSKA come from the germline V gene (reference sequence). The CDR3 totals 15 residues. Trimming took off 3 bases at V and 0 bases at J, with 12 bases between the two ends. CDR3 in amino acids: CSASGRALSNQPQHF. For the CDR3, the DNA is TGCAGTGCTAGTGGTCGGGCCCTTAGCAATCAGCCCCAGCATTTT.

This sequence joins TRBV27 and TRBJ2-7, with D hard to call. This CDR3 is built from 15 residues. Deletions cut 6 bases from V and 2 bases from J, with 17 bases between. The germline V gene encodes CDR1 MNHEY and CDR2 SMNVEV (reference sequence). The CDR3, as DNA: TGTGCCAGCAGGACTCTATTTAGGAGTGCCTACGAGCAGTACTTC. Its protein is CASRTLFRSAYEQYF.

V usage is TRBV7-2 and J usage is TRBJ1-6, with D unclear. Germline CDR1 SGHTA, CDR2 FQGNSA. Trimming stripped 5 bases from V and 13 bases from J, with 15 bases between. CDR3 length: 13 residues. CDR3 loop: CASSVVRDDPLHF. CDR3 coding DNA: TGTGCCAGCAGCGTCGTCCGTGACGACCCCCTCCACTTT.

Here the CDR3 reads CASRDRTEGGAFF. DNA for the CDR3: TGTGCCAGCAGGGACAGGACGGAGGGGGGAGCTTTCTTT. The chain is built from TRBV11-3 and TRBJ1-1, with 7 bases lining up with TRBD1. This CDR3 is 13 amino acids long. V shed 6 bases, J shed 10 bases, and the junction held 11 bases outside the gene matches. Germline V gene data show CDR1 as SGHNT and CDR2 as YENEEA.

The gene calls are TRBV5-1 and TRBJ2-7, with D tentatively TRBD1 or TRBD2 (5 bases each). This CDR3 has 14 amino acids. V was clipped by 4 bases and J by 5 bases, with 16 bases between them. Germline V CDR1 and CDR2: SGHRS, YFSETQ. The chain's CDR3 is CASSGGQVGNEQYF. The CDR3, as DNA: TGCGCCAGCAGCGGGGGTCAGGTTGGAAACGAGCAGTACTTC.

A word on this clone: Other nucleotide sequences in the sample specify the same CDR3. This chain connects TRBV28 to TRBJ2-7; 7 nucleotides match TRBD2. Germline CDR1 reads MDHEN; CDR2 reads SYDVKM. This CDR3 is built from 15 residues. V lost 6 bases and J lost 1; bases outside the gene matches: 9. The CDR3 is CASSLPGGGSYEQYF. As DNA, the CDR3 is TGTGCCAGCAGCCTCCCTGGGGGGGGGTCCTACGAGCAGTACTTC.

The V and J genes are TRBV19 and TRBJ2-2; 9 bases are a match to TRBD1. The CDR3 spans 14 residues. V lost 7 bases and J lost 3; bases outside the gene matches: 3. Per the germline V gene, CDR1 is LNHDA and CDR2 is SQIVND (reference sequence). The DNA of the CDR3 is TGTGCCAGTAAGACAGGGGGTTACACCGGGGAGCTGTTTTTT. It yields the protein CASKTGGYTGELFF.

The rearrangement links TRBV4-2 to TRBJ2-2, with 7 bases that match TRBD1. Germline CDR1 and CDR2: LGHNA and YNFKEQ. The CDR3 spans 15 residues. J was trimmed by 2 bases and V by 3 bases; bases with no gene match: 3. The CDR3 DNA reads as TGTGCCAGCAGCCAGCGACAGGGAAACACCGGGGAGCTGTTTTTT. Protein: CASSQRQGNTGELFF.

J is TRBJ2-2 and V is TRBV10-3; D gene unclear. Trimming removed 4 bases from V and 2 bases from J, with 17 bases in between. In germline, CDR1 is ENHRY, CDR2 SYGVKD. The CDR3 is made up of 17 amino acids. CDR3 nucleotides: TGTGCCATCAGTGGGGTGTTGGAAGGTAGTAACACCGGGGAGCTGTTTTTT. Its protein product is CAISGVLEGSNTGELFF.